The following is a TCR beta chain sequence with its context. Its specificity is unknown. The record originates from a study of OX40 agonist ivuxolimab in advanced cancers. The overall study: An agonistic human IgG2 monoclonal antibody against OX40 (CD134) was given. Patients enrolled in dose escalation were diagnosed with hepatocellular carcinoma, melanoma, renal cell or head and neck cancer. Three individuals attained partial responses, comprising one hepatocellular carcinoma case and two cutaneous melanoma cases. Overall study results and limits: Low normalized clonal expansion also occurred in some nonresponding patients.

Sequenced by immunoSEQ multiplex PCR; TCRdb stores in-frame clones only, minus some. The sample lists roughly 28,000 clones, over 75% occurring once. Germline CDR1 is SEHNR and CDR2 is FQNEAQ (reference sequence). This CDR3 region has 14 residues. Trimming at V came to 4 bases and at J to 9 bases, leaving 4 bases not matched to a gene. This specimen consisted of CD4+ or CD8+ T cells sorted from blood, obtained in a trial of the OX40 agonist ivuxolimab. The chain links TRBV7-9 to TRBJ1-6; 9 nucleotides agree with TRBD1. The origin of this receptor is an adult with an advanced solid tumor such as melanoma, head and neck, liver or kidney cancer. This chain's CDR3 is CASSSGTGISPLHF. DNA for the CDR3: TGTGCCAGCAGCTCCGGGACAGGGATTTCACCCCTCCACTTT. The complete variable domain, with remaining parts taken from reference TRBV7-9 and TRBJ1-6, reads DTGVSQNPRHKITKRGQNVTFRCDPISEHNRLYWYRQTLGQGPEFLTYFQNEAQLEKSRLLSDRFSAERPKGSFSTLEIQRTEQGDSAMYLCASSSGTGISPLHFGNGTRLTVT.